The next 5 T cell receptor beta chains were all read from a single sample in a study of cytomegalovirus exposure and HLA in healthy donors. This PCR relied on a set of 60 Vbeta primers and 13 Jbeta primers. The repertoire was sequenced with immunoSEQ multiplex PCR; TCRdb's copy has only in-frame clones and lacks some. The sample lists 130,000 or so clones, approximately 67% occurring once. Sequencing was performed on PBMCs. These TCRs come from a man between 18 and 29 years old in good health and CMV-seronegative.

V usage is TRBV7-9 and J usage is TRBJ1-2, with unresolved D. V lost 5 bases and J lost 5, with 18 bases in between. The V gene's germline CDR1 is SEHNR and CDR2 FQNEAQ (reference sequence). This CDR3 is 15 amino acids long. CDR3 bases: TGTGCCAGCAGCGGAATCAAATTTACGGGGTATGGCTACACCTTC. This codes for CASSGIKFTGYGYTF.

The chain uses TRBV9 and TRBJ1-3; possibly TRBD1 for D (6 bases). The V end was cut by 6 bases, the J end by 1 base, with 14 bases between. Germline V gene sequence: CDR1 SGDLS, CDR2 YYNGEE. This CDR3 has 15 amino acids. CDR3 bases: TGTGCCAGCACCAGACAGGCCGTATCTGGAAACACCATATATTTT. Translation gives CASTRQAVSGNTIYF.

The chain combines TRBV15 with TRBJ1-1; D is unclear. The CDR3 has 13 residues. Germline CDR1 reads LNHNV; CDR2 reads YYDKDF (reference sequence). Trimming removed 1 base from V and 3 bases from J, with 6 bases in between. Here the CDR3 DNA reads TGTGCCACCAGCAGAGTCCTGTACACTGAAGCTTTCTTT. It is translated as CATSRVLYTEAFF.

This clone was detected a few times. This chain joins TRBV30 and TRBJ1-3; unclear D gene. Germline V gene data show CDR1 as GTSNPN and CDR2 as SVGIG (reference sequence). The CDR3 length is 15 residues. V was trimmed by 1 base and J by 6 bases, leaving 16 bases between them. The chain's CDR3 is CAWSGVRIEENTIYF. As DNA, the CDR3 is TGTGCCTGGAGTGGGGTTAGGATTGAGGAAAACACCATATATTTT.

The chain recombines TRBV27 with TRBJ1-2; D is perhaps TRBD1 (5 bases). The CDR3 extends over 17 amino acids. The V end was cut by 2 bases, the J end by 3 bases, with 19 bases between. Germline V CDR1 and CDR2: MNHEY, SMNVEV (reference sequence). This CDR3 is CASSLRGIPIPHYGYTF. For the CDR3, the DNA is TGTGCCAGCAGTTTAAGGGGTATACCTATACCGCACTATGGCTACACCTTC.